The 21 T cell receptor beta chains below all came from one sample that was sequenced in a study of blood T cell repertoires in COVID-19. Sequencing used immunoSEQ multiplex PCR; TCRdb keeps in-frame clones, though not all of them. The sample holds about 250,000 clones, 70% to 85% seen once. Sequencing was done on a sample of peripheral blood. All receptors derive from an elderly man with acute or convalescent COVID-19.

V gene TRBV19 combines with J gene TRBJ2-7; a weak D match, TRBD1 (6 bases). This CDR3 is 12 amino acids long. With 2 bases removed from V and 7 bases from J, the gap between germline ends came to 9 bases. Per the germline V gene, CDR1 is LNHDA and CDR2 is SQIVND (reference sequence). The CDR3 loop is CASSITGREQYF. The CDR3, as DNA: TGTGCCAGTAGTATAACAGGGCGGGAGCAGTACTTC.

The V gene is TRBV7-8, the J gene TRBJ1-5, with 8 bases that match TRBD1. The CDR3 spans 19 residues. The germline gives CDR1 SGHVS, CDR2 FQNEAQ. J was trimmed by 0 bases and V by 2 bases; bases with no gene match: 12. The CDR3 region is CASSLRAQGGHYSNQPQHF. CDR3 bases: TGTGCCAGCAGCTTACGGGCACAGGGGGGCCACTATAGCAATCAGCCCCAGCATTTT.

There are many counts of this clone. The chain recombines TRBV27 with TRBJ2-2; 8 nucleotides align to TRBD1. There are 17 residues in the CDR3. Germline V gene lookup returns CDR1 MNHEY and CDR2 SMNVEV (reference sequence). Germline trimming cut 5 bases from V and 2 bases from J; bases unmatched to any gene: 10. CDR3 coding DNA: TGTGCCAGCAGTACAAGCACAGGGGGGCTAAACACCGGGGAGCTGTTTTTT. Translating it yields CASSTSTGGLNTGELFF.

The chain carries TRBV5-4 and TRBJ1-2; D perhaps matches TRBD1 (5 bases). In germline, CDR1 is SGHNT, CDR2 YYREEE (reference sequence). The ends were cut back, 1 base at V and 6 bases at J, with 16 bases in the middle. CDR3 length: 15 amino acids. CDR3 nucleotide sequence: TGTGCCAGCAGCTTGACGCAAGGGGCGTTGGATGGCTACACCTTC. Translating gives CASSLTQGALDGYTF.

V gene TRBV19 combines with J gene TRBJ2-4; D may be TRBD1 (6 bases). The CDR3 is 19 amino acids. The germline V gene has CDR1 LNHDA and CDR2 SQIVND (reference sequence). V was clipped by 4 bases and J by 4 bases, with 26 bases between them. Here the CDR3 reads CASSTYRDRSYSQKNIQYF. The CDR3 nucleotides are TGTGCCAGTAGTACCTACAGGGATCGGAGTTATTCCCAAAAAAACATTCAGTACTTC.

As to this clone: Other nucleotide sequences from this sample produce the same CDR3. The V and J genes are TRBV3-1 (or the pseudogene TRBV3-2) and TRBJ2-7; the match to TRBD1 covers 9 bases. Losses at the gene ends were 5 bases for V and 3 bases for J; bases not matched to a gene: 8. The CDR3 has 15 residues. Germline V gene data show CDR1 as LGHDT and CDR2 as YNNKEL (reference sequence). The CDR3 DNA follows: TGTGCCAGCAGCTTACCGGGACAGGGAGGCTACGAGCAGTACTTC. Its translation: CASSLPGQGGYEQYF.

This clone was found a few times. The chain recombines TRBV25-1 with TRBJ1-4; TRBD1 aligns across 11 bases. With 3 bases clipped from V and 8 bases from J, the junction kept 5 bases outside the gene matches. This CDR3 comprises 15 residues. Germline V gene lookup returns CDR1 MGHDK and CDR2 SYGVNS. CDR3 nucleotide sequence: TGTGCCAGCAGTGATCAGGACAGGGGGCACGAAAAACTGTTTTTT. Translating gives CASSDQDRGHEKLFF.

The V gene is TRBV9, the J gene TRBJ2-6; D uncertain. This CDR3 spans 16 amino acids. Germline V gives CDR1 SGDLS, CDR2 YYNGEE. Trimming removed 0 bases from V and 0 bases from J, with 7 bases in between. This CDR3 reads CASSVGGTSGANVLTF. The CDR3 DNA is TGTGCCAGCAGCGTAGGCGGTACCTCTGGGGCCAACGTCCTGACTTTC.

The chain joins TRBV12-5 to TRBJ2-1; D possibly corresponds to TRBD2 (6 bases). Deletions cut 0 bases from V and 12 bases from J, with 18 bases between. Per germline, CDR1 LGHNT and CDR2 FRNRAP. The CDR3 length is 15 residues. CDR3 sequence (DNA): TGTGCTAGTGGTTTGGTACCGGGGACTTCCCCGGGGCAGTTCTTC. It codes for CASGLVPGTSPGQFF.

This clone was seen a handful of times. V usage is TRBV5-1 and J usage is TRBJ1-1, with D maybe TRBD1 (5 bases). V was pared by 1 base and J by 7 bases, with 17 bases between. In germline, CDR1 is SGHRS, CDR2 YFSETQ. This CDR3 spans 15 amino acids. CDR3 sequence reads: CASSLSGAVTGEAFF. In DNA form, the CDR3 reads TGCGCCAGCAGCTTGAGTGGGGCCGTGACGGGTGAAGCTTTCTTT.

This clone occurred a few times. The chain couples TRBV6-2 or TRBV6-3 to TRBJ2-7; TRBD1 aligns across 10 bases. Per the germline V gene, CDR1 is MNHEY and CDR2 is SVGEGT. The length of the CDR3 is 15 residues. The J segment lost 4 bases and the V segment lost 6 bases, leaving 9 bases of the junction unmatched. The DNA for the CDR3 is TGTGCCAGCAGCCACCCGCGACAGGGGGCTTACGAGCAGTACTTC. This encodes CASSHPRQGAYEQYF.

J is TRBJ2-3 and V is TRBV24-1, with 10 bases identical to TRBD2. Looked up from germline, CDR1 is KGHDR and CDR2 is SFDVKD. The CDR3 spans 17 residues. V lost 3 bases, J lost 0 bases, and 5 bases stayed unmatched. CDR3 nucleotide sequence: TGTGCCACCAGTGATCTAACTAGCGGGACTAGCACAGATACGCAGTATTTT. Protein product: CATSDLTSGTSTDTQYF.

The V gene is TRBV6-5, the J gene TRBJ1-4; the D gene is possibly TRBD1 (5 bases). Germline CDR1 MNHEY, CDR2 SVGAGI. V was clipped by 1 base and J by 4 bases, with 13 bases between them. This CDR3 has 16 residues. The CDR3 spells CASSYFPAGGNEKLFF. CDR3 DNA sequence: TGTGCCAGCAGTTACTTCCCCGCGGGGGGTAATGAAAAACTGTTTTTT.

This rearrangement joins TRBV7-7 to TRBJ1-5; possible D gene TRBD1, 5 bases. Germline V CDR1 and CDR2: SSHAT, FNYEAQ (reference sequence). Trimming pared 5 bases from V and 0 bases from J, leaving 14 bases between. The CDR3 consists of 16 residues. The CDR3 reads CASSPRTPYSNQPQHF. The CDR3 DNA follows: TGTGCCAGCAGCCCCAGGACACCGTATAGCAATCAGCCCCAGCATTTT.

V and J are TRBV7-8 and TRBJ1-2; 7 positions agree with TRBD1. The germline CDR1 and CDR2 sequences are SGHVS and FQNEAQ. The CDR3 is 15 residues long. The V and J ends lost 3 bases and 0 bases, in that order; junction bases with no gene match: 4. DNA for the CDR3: TGTGCCAGCAGCTTGCGGACAGGCCCTAACTATGGCTACACCTTC. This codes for CASSLRTGPNYGYTF.

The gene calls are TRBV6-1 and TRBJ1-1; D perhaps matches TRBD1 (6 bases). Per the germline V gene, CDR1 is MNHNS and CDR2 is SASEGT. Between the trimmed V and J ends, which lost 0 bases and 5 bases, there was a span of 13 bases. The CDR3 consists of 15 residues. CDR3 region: CASSEAWGPGTEAFF. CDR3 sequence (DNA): TGTGCCAGCAGTGAAGCGTGGGGGCCGGGAACTGAAGCTTTCTTT.

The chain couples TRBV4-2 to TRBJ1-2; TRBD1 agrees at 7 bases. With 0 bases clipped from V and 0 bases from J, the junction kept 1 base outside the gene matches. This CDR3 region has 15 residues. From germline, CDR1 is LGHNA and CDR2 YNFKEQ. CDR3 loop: CASSQDGTANYGYTF. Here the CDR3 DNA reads TGTGCCAGCAGCCAAGATGGGACAGCTAACTATGGCTACACCTTC.

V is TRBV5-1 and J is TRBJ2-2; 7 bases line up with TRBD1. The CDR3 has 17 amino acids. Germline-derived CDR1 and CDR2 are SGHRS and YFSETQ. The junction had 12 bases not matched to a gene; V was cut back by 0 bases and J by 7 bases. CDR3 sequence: CASSLGQGLSSFGELFF. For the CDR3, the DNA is TGCGCCAGCAGCTTGGGACAGGGATTGTCTAGTTTCGGGGAGCTGTTTTTT.

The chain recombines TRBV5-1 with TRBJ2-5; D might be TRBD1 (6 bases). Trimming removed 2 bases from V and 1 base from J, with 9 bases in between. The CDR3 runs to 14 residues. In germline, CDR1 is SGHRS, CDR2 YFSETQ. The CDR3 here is CASSFGQRQETQYF. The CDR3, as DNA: TGCGCCAGCAGCTTTGGACAGCGCCAAGAGACCCAGTACTTC.

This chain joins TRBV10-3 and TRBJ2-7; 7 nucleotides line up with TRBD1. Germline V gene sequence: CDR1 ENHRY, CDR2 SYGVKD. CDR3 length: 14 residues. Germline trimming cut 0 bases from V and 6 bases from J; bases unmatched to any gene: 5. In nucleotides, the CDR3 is TGTGCCATCAGTGAGTCGGTGACAGGGATCGAGCAGTACTTC. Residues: CAISESVTGIEQYF.

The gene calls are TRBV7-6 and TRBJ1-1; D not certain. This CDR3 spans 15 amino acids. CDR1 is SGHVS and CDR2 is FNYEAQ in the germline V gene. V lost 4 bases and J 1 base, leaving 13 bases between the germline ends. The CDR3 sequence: CASSSSLQANTEAFF. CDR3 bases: TGTGCCAGCAGCTCCTCCCTGCAAGCGAACACTGAAGCTTTCTTT.